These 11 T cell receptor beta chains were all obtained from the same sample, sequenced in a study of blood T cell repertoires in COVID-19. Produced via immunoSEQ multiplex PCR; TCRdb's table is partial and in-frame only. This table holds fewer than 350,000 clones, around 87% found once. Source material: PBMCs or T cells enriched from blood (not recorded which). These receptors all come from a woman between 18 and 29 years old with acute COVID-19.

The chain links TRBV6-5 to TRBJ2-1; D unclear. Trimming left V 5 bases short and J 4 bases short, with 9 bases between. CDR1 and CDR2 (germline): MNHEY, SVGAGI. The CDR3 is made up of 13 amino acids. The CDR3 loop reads CASSPTKYNEQFF. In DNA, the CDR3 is TGTGCCAGCAGTCCCACTAAATACAATGAGCAGTTCTTC.

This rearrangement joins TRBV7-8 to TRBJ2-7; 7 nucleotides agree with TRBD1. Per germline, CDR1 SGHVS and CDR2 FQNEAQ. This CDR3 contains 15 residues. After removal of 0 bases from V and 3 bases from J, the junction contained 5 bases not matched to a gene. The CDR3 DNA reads TGTGCCAGCAGCTTAGCTCCGGACAGGAACTACGAGCAGTACTTC. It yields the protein CASSLAPDRNYEQYF.

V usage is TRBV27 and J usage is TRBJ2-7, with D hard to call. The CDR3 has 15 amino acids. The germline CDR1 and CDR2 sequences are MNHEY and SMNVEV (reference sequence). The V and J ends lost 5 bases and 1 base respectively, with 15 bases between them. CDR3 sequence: CASSALLARSYEQYF. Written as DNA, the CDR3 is TGTGCCAGCAGTGCCCTACTCGCCCGGTCCTACGAGCAGTACTTC.

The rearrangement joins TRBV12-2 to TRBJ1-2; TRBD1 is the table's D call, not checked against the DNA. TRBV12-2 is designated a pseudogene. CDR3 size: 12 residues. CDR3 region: CARGTANYGYTF. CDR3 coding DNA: TGTGCAAGGGGGACAGCTAACTATGGCTACACCTTC.

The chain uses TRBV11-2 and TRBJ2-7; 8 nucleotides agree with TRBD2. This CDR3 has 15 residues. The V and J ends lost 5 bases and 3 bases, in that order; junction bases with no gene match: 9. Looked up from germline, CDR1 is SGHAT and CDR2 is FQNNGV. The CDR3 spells CASSLQAGENYEQYF. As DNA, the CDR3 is TGTGCCAGCAGCCTGCAAGCGGGAGAGAACTACGAGCAGTACTTC.

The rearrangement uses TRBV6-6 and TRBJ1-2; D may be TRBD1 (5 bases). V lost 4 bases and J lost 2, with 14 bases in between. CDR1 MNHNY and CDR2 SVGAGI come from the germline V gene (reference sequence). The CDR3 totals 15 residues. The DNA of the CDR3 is TGTGCCAGCAGTTCAACCGCGGGGGACAACTATGGCTACACCTTC. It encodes CASSSTAGDNYGYTF.

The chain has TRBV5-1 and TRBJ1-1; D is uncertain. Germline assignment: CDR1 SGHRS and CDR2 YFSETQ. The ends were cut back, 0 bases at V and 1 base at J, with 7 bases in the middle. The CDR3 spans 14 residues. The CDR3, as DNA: TGCGCCAGCAGCTTGGACAGCCCGAACACTGAAGCTTTCTTT. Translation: CASSLDSPNTEAFF.

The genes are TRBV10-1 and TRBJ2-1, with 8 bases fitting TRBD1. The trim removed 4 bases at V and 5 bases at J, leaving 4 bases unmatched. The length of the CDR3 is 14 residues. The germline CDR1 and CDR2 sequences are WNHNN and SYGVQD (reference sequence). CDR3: CASSGRTGNNEQFF. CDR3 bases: TGCGCCAGCAGTGGGAGGACAGGGAACAATGAGCAGTTCTTC.

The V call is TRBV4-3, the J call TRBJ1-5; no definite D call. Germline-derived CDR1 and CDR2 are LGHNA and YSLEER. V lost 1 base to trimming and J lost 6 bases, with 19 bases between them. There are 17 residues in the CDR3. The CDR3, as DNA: TGCGCCAGCAGCCAAGTCTTCAACCCAGGAGGTGGTCAGCCCCAGCATTTT. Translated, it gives CASSQVFNPGGGQPQHF.

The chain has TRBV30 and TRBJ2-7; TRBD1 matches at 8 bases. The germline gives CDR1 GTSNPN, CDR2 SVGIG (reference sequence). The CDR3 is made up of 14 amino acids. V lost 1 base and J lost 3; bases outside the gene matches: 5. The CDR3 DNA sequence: TGTGCCTGGAGTGGGTCAGGGGGCCTCTACGAGCAGTACTTC. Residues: CAWSGSGGLYEQYF.

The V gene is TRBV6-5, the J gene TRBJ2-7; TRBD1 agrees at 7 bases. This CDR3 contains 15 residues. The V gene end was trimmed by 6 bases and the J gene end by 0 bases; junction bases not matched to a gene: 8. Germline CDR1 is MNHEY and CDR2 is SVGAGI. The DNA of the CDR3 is TGTGCCAGCAGCTCACCGGGACAGAGCTCCTACGAGCAGTACTTC. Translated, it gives CASSSPGQSSYEQYF.